The entry that follows covers one T cell receptor (beta chain) sequence. Its antigen is currently not known. Base qualities are not provided; no much larger clone lies one nucleotide away. The source of the sample is a study of blood T cell repertoires in COVID-19 (dated by TCRdb to the early 2020s). The study in broad terms: Collaborator samples came from the United States, Italy and Spain and covered acute and convalescent phases of COVID-19. Subjects who had been exposed to COVID-19, were actively infected with it, or had recovered from it provided the deeply sampled blood TCRbeta repertoires that made up the dataset. Sample metadata almost always included a de-identified subject ID, COVID-19 status, age in years and sex. The prospective study material was composed of cDNA or gDNA derived from T cells, B-cell-depleted T cells, or PBMCs. The repertoires were made available in a free public database intended to serve as a resource for research on the immune response to SARS-CoV-2. Samples came from the ongoing ImmuneRACE study (first 160 participants) plus 1,254 subjects from 6 global collaborators. Where available, HLA class I and class II types were obtained from metadata supplied by the sample provider rather than from assay-based typing. What the authors observed across the whole study: The amount of clinical and demographic metadata varied by source and participant and was provided uncurated.

TCRbeta CDR3 regions were amplified from genomic DNA by means of the immunoSEQ Assay, a bias-controlled multiplex PCR. On the authors' methods: The number of nucleated cells in each sample was estimated by amplification of reference gene primers within the assay. To quantify the absolute abundance of each unique TCRbeta CDR3 rearrangement, sequence reads were collapsed and filtered. For each sample, productive Simpson clonality was calculated as the square root of Simpson's diversity index over productive rearrangements. In TCRdb, the immuneACCESS table is reduced to in-frame sequences with V and J assigned. These tables do not hold every clone; where another copy was compared, an unresolved V gene accounts for under half, and the others remain unexplained. That table is the source of V, J and clone size, and D and trimming were worked out from the DNA. The sample table shows about 160,000 clones, and over 70% are seen once. In total, the top ten clones hold roughly 9.2% of the sample.

Trimmed from V: 1 base; trimmed from J: 4 bases; junction bases lacking a gene match: 12. The cysteine opens and the phenylalanine closes a CDR3 of 18 amino acids. The CDR3 DNA has 54 bases and is translated from base 1. The germline V gene (reference sequence) gives CDR1 as LGHDT and CDR2 as YNNKEL. Whole blood was collected in K2EDTA tubes by collaborating institutions according to the institutions' own protocols. Collaborator samples were shipped for TCRbeta analysis as frozen whole blood, isolated PBMCs, or DNA extracted from either sample type. The TCR sequence derives from an elderly woman with active or convalescent COVID-19. Source material: peripheral blood. Recombination joined TRBV3-1 (or the pseudogene TRBV3-2) with TRBJ2-1; TRBD2 fits 8 bases in the junction. This receptor has the CDR3 CASSQAPIAGRRYNEQFF. The sequenced DNA: TGTGCCAGCAGCCAAGCCCCCATAGCGGGGAGAAGATACAATGAGCAGTTCTTC.